What follows describes a single TCR beta chain. CDR1 and CDR2 from the germline V gene are SGHRS and YFSETQ. The CDR3 consists of 15 residues. Trimming cost V 2 bases and J 5 bases; bases outside gene matches: 3. This sample was included in a study of blood T cell repertoires in COVID-19. The table came from immunoSEQ multiplex PCR; TCRdb's copy has only in-frame clones and leaves some out. The sample contains approximately 210,000 clones, under 95% of which appear only once. Sequenced input: peripheral blood. The V call is TRBV5-1, the J call TRBJ2-2; 10 bases line up with TRBD2. The source of this sequence is a man aged 25 to 45 with acute or convalescent COVID-19. The CDR3, as DNA: TGCGCCAGCAGCTTCCTAGCGGGAGCTACCGGGGAGCTGTTTTTT. Translated: CASSFLAGATGELFF.